This T cell receptor (beta chain) was found in a study of T cell responses to AZD1222 COVID-19 vaccine (dated by TCRdb to the early 2020s). Regarding the research as a whole: Because spike-specific TCR depth and breadth did not differ between the two schedules, AZD1222 recipients who got a second dose at roughly 4 weeks were pooled with those who got a second dose at roughly 12 weeks. Enrollment into the trials was organized by age into subgroups of 18-55, 56-69 and 70-plus years, and those subgroups contained approximately 160, 26 and 62 TCR-sequenced participants, respectively. A total of more than 230 trial participants underwent TCR sequencing, of whom 200 to 220 had received two doses of AZD1222 and some 25 had received two doses of the MenACWY control vaccine.

Points the paper makes about the study in general: Nearly half of unique spike-specific TCRs reportedly recognized epitopes outside regions mutated in the B.1.351 and B.1.1.7 variants. Spike-specific TCR breadth and depth rose significantly after two AZD1222 doses compared with day 0 and with MenACWY recipients. Because no samples from the day 14 peak response were available, repertoires could be characterized only after the peak T cell response. Most participants were white British and females outnumbered males, and the authors suggested that clonal diversity may have been underestimated. Conclusions about previously exposed vaccinees were limited because only six AZD1222 recipients were SARS-CoV-2 seropositive at baseline. Vaccine-associated CD4 TCRs spanned the whole spike protein, with dominant responses in regions 160-218 and 743-854. The 56-69-year group was small, and its depth increase did not reach significance, likely because of low power.

The CDR3 regions of human TCRbeta chains were analyzed by immunosequencing. On the study's bioinformatics: TCRs in the repertoires were matched against a reference library of SARS-CoV-2-specific TCRs that had been generated with the MIRA antigen-specificity platform. Breadth meant the fraction of unique TCRs that were SARS-CoV-2-associated, whereas depth meant the fraction of total T cells that were SARS-CoV-2-associated. Using the MIRA data, each spike-specific TCR was assigned both to the spike region to which the TCR was reactive and to a CD4 or CD8 class. Log10-transformed breadth and depth values were compared by one-way ANOVA with Sidak's multiple comparisons tests. TCRdb took this table from immuneACCESS and kept in-frame rearrangements with V and J called. Such tables lack part of the clones; where checked against another copy, unresolved V genes explain under half of the gap, and the rest is unexplained. V, J and clone size are taken as reported in that table, and D and trimming were inferred from the DNA itself. The sample table lists some 19,000 clones, 70% to 85% of them with a count of one. The ten most abundant clones make up less than 55% of the sample.

Per the publication, the time point label means: baseline before first vaccination. Samples from vaccinated people were obtained from the UK trials COV001 and COV002, which included a single-blind randomized controlled phase 2/3 trial of AZD1222 (ChAdOx1 nCoV-19) in healthy adults. Trial participant PBMC samples were collected at day 0 and day 28 after the second dose for TCRbeta chain sequencing. Concerning this clone: Its target antigen remains unknown. There are no base qualities to consult, and no much larger clone falls within one base.

The source of this sequence is an adult in good health. The sequencing used peripheral blood, collected on day 0 of AZD1222 vaccination.

The CDR3 reads CASSFLGTLHSPLHF. In nucleotides, the sequence is TGTGCCAGCAGTTTCCTCGGGACATTACATTCACCCCTCCACTTT. The V and J genes are TRBV6-5 and TRBJ1-6; TRBD1 is a weak D gene call, 6 bases matching. Trimming at the junction amounts to 4 bases on V and 8 bases on J, and the germline ends lie 15 bases apart. The germline V gene yields MNHEY for CDR1 and SVGAGI for CDR2. Measured from the cysteine to the phenylalanine, the CDR3 is 15 residues long. CDR3 DNA only is kept here, 45 bases in frame from base 1.